This section outlines one TCR beta chain sequence together with its context. What it recognizes is unknown. The data stem from a study of OX40 agonist ivuxolimab in advanced cancers. Study-level results: Antigen targets of the expanded peripheral T cells went undetermined.

Libraries were prepared by immunoSEQ multiplex PCR; TCRdb keeps only in-frame clonotypes and omits some of them. Counted here are more than 50,000 clones, about 91% occurring once; the ten biggest clones make up more than 10%. Germline V gene lookup returns CDR1 LNHDA and CDR2 SQIVND (reference sequence). V was clipped by 3 bases and J by 1 base, with 6 bases between them. CDR3 size: 14 residues. V usage is TRBV19 and J usage is TRBJ2-2, with unresolved D. Sequencing used CD4+ or CD8+ T cells sorted from blood, obtained in a trial of the OX40 agonist ivuxolimab. The sequence was collected from an adult with an advanced solid tumor such as melanoma, head and neck, liver or kidney cancer. CDR3 protein: CASSIGLNTGELFF. In nucleotides, the CDR3 is TGTGCCAGTAGTATCGGATTGAACACCGGGGAGCTGTTTTTT.